A single sample is the source of the 24 T cell receptor beta chains below, sequenced in a study of T cell responses to AZD1222 COVID-19 vaccine (dated by TCRdb to the early 2020s). Libraries were constructed by the immunoSEQ multiplex PCR assay. What TCRdb holds here is the immuneACCESS table cut down to in-frame rearrangements. Part of the clones is not present; checked against another copy, under half of the missing clones reflect an unresolved V gene, and the others are unexplained. The sample table records 150,000 or so clones. The ten largest make up around 2.4% of the sample. The time point label for this specimen denotes: baseline before first vaccination. The sample comprised peripheral blood. These receptors all come from an adult in good health.

The V and J genes are TRBV9 and TRBJ1-2, with D uncertain. Trimming removed 0 bases from V and 4 bases from J, with 10 bases in between. CDR1 is SGDLS and CDR2 is YYNGEE in the germline V gene. CDR3 length equals 14 residues. The CDR3: CASSVGGRSYGYTF. In nucleotides, the CDR3 is TGTGCCAGCAGCGTAGGCGGCAGGAGCTATGGCTACACCTTC.

The chain joins TRBV11-3 to TRBJ2-1, with TRBD2 as a possible D gene (6 bases). This CDR3 has 13 amino acids. The V gene's germline CDR1 is SGHNT and CDR2 YENEEA. Trimming removed 4 bases at V and 3 bases at J, with 7 bases between. The DNA of the CDR3 is TGTGCCAGCAGCTGGGGGGACTACAATGAGCAGTTCTTC. Amino acids: CASSWGDYNEQFF.

The genes are TRBV7-6 and TRBJ2-5, with TRBD2 as a possible D gene (5 bases). Trimming removed 3 bases at V and 1 base at J, with 12 bases between. The CDR3 covers 15 residues. Germline-derived CDR1 and CDR2 are SGHVS and FNYEAQ. Here the CDR3 DNA reads TGTGCCAGCAGCTTGGGCTTGAGCGGCCAAGAGACCCAGTACTTC. It codes for CASSLGLSGQETQYF.

DNA of the CDR3: TGCAGCGGAGGCCTAGCGGGGGGGCGAAATACGCAGTATTTT. Its translation: CSGGLAGGRNTQYF. This chain joins TRBV29-1 and TRBJ2-3; 12 nucleotides align to TRBD2. The CDR3 is 14 residues long. The germline gives CDR1 SQVTM, CDR2 ANQGSEA. V lost 7 bases to trimming and J lost 7 bases; unmatched junction nucleotides: 9.

The chain links TRBV30 to TRBJ1-5; a possible D gene is TRBD1 (6 bases). The CDR3 consists of 13 residues. Trimming cost V 2 bases and J 3 bases, with 8 bases left between them. CDR1 GTSNPN and CDR2 SVGIG come from the germline V gene (reference sequence). The CDR3 here is CAWSTGPNQPQHF. In DNA, the CDR3 is TGTGCCTGGAGTACAGGGCCCAATCAGCCCCAGCATTTT.

Here the CDR3 reads CASTSHTDRDYGYTF. CDR3 DNA: TGTGCCAGCACCTCTCATACGGACAGGGACTATGGCTACACCTTC. J is TRBJ1-2 and V is TRBV3-1 (or the pseudogene TRBV3-2), with 8 positions matching TRBD1. After removal of 7 bases from V and 3 bases from J, the junction contained 10 bases not matched to a gene. CDR1 and CDR2 from the germline V gene are LGHDT and YNNKEL (reference sequence). CDR3 length equals 15 residues.

The chain couples TRBV28 to TRBJ2-7; 8 nucleotides line up with TRBD1. Germline lookup yields CDR1 MDHEN and CDR2 SYDVKM. The CDR3 extends over 14 amino acids. V was pared by 8 bases and J by 6 bases, with 12 bases of the junction left unmatched. The CDR3 nucleotides are TGTGCCAGCGGGACGGGGGACAGGTGGTTCGAGCAGTACTTC. Translated, it gives CASGTGDRWFEQYF.

V is TRBV14 and J is TRBJ2-7; 9 nucleotides agree with TRBD1. V lost 5 bases, J lost 5 bases, and 10 bases stayed unmatched. Per the germline V gene, CDR1 is SGHDN and CDR2 is FVKESK. The CDR3 is made up of 15 amino acids. Written as DNA, the CDR3 is TGTGCCAGCAGCAGACCGGGACAGGGCTTCCACGAGCAGTACTTC. This sequence encodes CASSRPGQGFHEQYF.

The genes are TRBV6-1 and TRBJ1-2, with TRBD1 matching over 10 bases. Trimming removed 0 bases from V and 4 bases from J; junction bases left unmatched: 5. The CDR3 has 16 amino acids. The germline gives CDR1 MNHNS, CDR2 SASEGT. CDR3 sequence: CASSEALRDRGYGYTF. CDR3 bases: TGTGCCAGCAGTGAAGCGCTCCGGGACAGGGGCTATGGCTACACCTTC.

The CDR3: CSASERTPTEAFF. The CDR3, as DNA: TGCAGTGCTAGTGAGAGAACCCCCACTGAAGCTTTCTTT. The rearrangement uses TRBV20-1 and TRBJ1-1; D gene unclear. This CDR3 comprises 13 residues. Between the trimmed V and J ends, which lost 3 bases and 4 bases, there was a span of 12 bases. Per germline, CDR1 DFQATT and CDR2 SNEGSKA (reference sequence).

The chain joins TRBV7-9 to TRBJ1-4; 7 bases fit TRBD1. Germline CDR1 reads SEHNR; CDR2 reads FQNEAQ (reference sequence). With 4 bases clipped from V and 8 bases from J, the junction kept 7 bases outside the gene matches. There are 14 residues in the CDR3. CDR3 amino acids: CASSSGQEREKLFF. The CDR3 nucleotides read TGTGCCAGCAGCTCAGGACAGGAGAGGGAAAAACTGTTTTTT.

The DNA of the CDR3 is TGTGCCAGCAGCCTATTGGGGGGAACTGGGGAGCTGTTTTTT. Translating it yields CASSLLGGTGELFF. This chain joins TRBV7-9 and TRBJ2-2, with D perhaps matching TRBD2 (6 bases). Germline CDR1 SEHNR, CDR2 FQNEAQ (reference sequence). V was shortened by 5 bases and J by 8 bases, with 15 bases between the two germline ends. The CDR3 has 14 amino acids. The full variable domain, its missing parts supplied by reference TRBV7-9 and TRBJ2-2, is DTGVSQNPRHKITKRGQNVTFRCDPISEHNRLYWYRQTLGQGPEFLTYFQNEAQLEKSRLLSDRFSAERPKGSFSTLEIQRTEQGDSAMYLCASSLLGGTGELFFGEGSRLTVL.

The chain is built from TRBV28 and TRBJ1-2; D not certain. CDR3 length: 13 amino acids. Germline loops: CDR1 MDHEN, CDR2 SYDVKM. V lost 2 bases to trimming and J lost 2 bases, with 6 bases between them. CDR3 nucleotide sequence: TGTGCCAGCAGTTTAAGGCAAAACTATGGCTACACCTTC. It yields the protein CASSLRQNYGYTF.

The CDR3 is CAWSGKGDWNSPLHF. Written as DNA, the CDR3 is TGTGCCTGGAGTGGGAAGGGGGATTGGAATTCACCCCTCCACTTT. The J gene is TRBJ1-6, the V gene TRBV30; a weak D match, TRBD1 (6 bases). CDR1 and CDR2 (germline): GTSNPN, SVGIG (reference sequence). Deletions cut 1 base from V and 7 bases from J, with 14 bases between. The CDR3 sequence is 15 residues long. The whole variable domain, filled in from reference TRBV30 and TRBJ1-6, reads SQTIHQWPATLVQPVGSPLSLECTVEGTSNPNLYWYRQAAGRGLQLLFYSVGIGQISSEVPQNLSASRPQDRQFILSSKKLLLSDSGFYLCAWSGKGDWNSPLHFGNGTRLTVT.

The rearrangement joins TRBV29-1 to TRBJ1-5, with D unresolved. Germline V gene sequence: CDR1 SQVTM, CDR2 ANQGSEA. This CDR3 contains 13 residues. V lost 3 bases to trimming and J lost 3 bases, with 9 bases between them. CDR3 DNA sequence: TGCAGCGTTGAGATTGGGGACAATCAGCCCCAGCATTTT. Translated: CSVEIGDNQPQHF.

The chain employs TRBV4-1 and TRBJ1-6; D is possibly TRBD1 (5 bases). The germline V gene has CDR1 MGHRA and CDR2 YSYEKL. V lost 5 bases and J lost 9, with 20 bases in between. The CDR3 is made up of 16 amino acids. In DNA, the CDR3 is TGCGCCAGCAGCGAACCGGGACTCAGGAGAAGTTCACCCCTCCACTTT. Amino acid sequence: CASSEPGLRRSSPLHF.

CDR3 DNA: TGTGCCTGGAGTAGGTCGGTGTTGGGCACTGAAGCTTTCTTT. As protein: CAWSRSVLGTEAFF. The genes are TRBV30 and TRBJ1-1; D not certain. There are 14 residues in the CDR3. Trimming cost V 2 bases and J 4 bases, with 14 bases left between them. Germline CDR1 reads GTSNPN; CDR2 reads SVGIG (reference sequence).

This sequence joins TRBV4-1 and TRBJ1-1, with D uncertain. The CDR3 extends over 12 amino acids. V lost 3 bases, J lost 2 bases, and 4 bases lay in between. The germline V gene encodes CDR1 MGHRA and CDR2 YSYEKL. The CDR3 nucleotides read TGCGCCAGCAGCCAGCATAACACTGAAGCTTTCTTT. This sequence encodes CASSQHNTEAFF.

This chain uses TRBV6-5 with TRBJ1-1, with D unclear. The germline CDR1 and CDR2 sequences are MNHEY and SVGAGI. V lost 6 bases, J lost 1 base, and 15 bases lay in between. The CDR3 spans 15 residues. CDR3 region: CASRLSRSANTEAFF. The DNA for the CDR3 is TGTGCCAGCAGACTCTCCCGGTCGGCGAACACTGAAGCTTTCTTT.

V and J are TRBV6-5 and TRBJ1-2; 10 bases align to TRBD1. Trimming took 6 bases from V and 5 from J; bases not matched to a gene: 9. CDR1 is MNHEY, CDR2 SVGAGI, per germline. The CDR3 loop spans 15 amino acids. CDR3 protein: CASSNPGQGNYGYTF. CDR3 nucleotides: TGTGCCAGCAGCAATCCGGGACAGGGGAATTATGGCTACACCTTC.

The chain couples TRBV18 to TRBJ1-4; D unresolved. The germline V gene has CDR1 KGHSH and CDR2 LQKENI. The V and J ends lost 8 bases and 5 bases respectively, with 12 bases between them. This CDR3 region has 13 residues. In nucleotides, the CDR3 is TGTGCCAGCGCCCCCGGACTAAATGAAAAACTGTTTTTT. It yields the protein CASAPGLNEKLFF. Based on the CDR3 plus reference TRBV18 and TRBJ1-4, the full variable domain is NAGVMQNPRHLVRRRGQEARLRCSPMKGHSHVYWYRQLPEEGLKFMVYLQKENIIDESGMPKERFSAEFPKEGPSILRIQQVVRGDSAAYFCASAPGLNEKLFFGSGTQLSVL.

The chain combines TRBV9 with TRBJ1-1; weak D call: TRBD1 (6 bases). The ends were cut back, 0 bases at V and 11 bases at J, with 14 bases in the middle. The CDR3 sequence is 13 residues long. Germline V lookup: CDR1 SGDLS, CDR2 YYNGEE. CDR3 in amino acids: CASSVDGQQTAFF. The DNA for the CDR3 is TGTGCCAGCAGCGTAGATGGACAGCAGACGGCTTTCTTT. Supplemented by reference TRBV9 and TRBJ1-1, the full variable domain reads DSGVTQTPKHLITATGQRVTLRCSPRSGDLSVYWYQQSLDQGLQFLIQYYNGEERAKGNILERFSAQQFPDLHSELNLSSLELGDSALYFCASSVDGQQTAFFGQGTRLTVV.

The V call is TRBV4-2, the J call TRBJ2-5; 11 bases are a match to TRBD1. V gave up 1 base and J gave up 5 bases; unmatched junction bases: 9. This CDR3 region has 17 residues. Germline CDR1 reads LGHNA; CDR2 reads YNFKEQ. The DNA for the CDR3 is TGTGCCAGCAGCCAAGGGACAGGGGGCTTTTTAGGGGAGACCCAGTACTTC. Translation: CASSQGTGGFLGETQYF.

The J gene is TRBJ1-2, the V gene TRBV4-2; tentatively, D is TRBD1 (5 bases). This CDR3 is built from 16 residues. Trimming left V 0 bases short and J 0 bases short, with 11 bases between. The germline CDR1 and CDR2 sequences are LGHNA and YNFKEQ. CDR3 residues: CASSQDLGPTNYGYTF. CDR3 sequence (DNA): TGTGCCAGCAGCCAAGATCTGGGGCCTACTAACTATGGCTACACCTTC.